These T cell receptor beta chains were read from a single sample in a study of early T cells in non-severe SARS-CoV-2 infection. TCRdb reanalysed the 5' RACE reads using MiXCR and keeps one entry per CDR3 protein. Among tens of thousands of distinct CDR3 sequences, around 12% were seen once, and the ten largest hold around 4.9%. Sequenced input: whole blood. The receptor source for this set is an adult who was a healthcare worker with PCR-confirmed SARS-CoV-2 infection or an uninfected control (not recorded which). The CDR3 runs from the conserved cysteine through the conserved F or W. The D gene is left open where the match is weak. Clone size is stated in some rows and not others, as once, few, many or a class when expanded.

d_call: .
cdr3_length: 12
v_call: TRBV20-1
clone_size: few
j_call: TRBJ2-1
cdr3_nt: TGCAGTCTAAAGAGGGAGACGGGTGAGCAGTTCTTC
cdr3_aa: CSLKRETGEQFF

d_call: .
cdr3_length: 14
v_call: TRBV28
clone_size: many
j_call: TRBJ2-7
cdr3_nt: TGTGCCAGCAATGAAGGGGGGGGAACCTACGAGCAGTACTTC
cdr3_aa: CASNEGGGTYEQYF

d_call: TRBD1
cdr3_length: 17
v_call: TRBV5-1
clone_size: many
j_call: TRBJ2-5
cdr3_nt: TGCGCCAGCAGCCACCAAACTGCAGGACAGGGAAAGGGGACCCAGTACTTC
cdr3_aa: CASSHQTAGQGKGTQYF

d_call: TRBD1
cdr3_length: 19
v_call: TRBV6-5
clone_size: many
j_call: TRBJ1-2
cdr3_nt: TGTGCCAGCAGTTACCGATCCCCAGGGACAGGGGTTACTAACTATGGCTACACCTTC
cdr3_aa: CASSYRSPGTGVTNYGYTF

d_call: .
cdr3_length: 15
v_call: TRBV6-4
clone_size: few
j_call: TRBJ2-3
cdr3_nt: TGTGCCAGCAGTAAAGAGGGAACTAGCACAGATACGCAGTATTTT
cdr3_aa: CASSKEGTSTDTQYF

d_call: .
cdr3_length: 16
v_call: TRBV7-8
clone_size: many
j_call: TRBJ1-4
cdr3_nt: TGTGCCAGCAGCTTAGGTTCGACCAGGGGTAATGAAAAACTGTTTTTT
cdr3_aa: CASSLGSTRGNEKLFF

d_call: .
cdr3_length: 11
v_call: TRBV7-9
clone_size: many
j_call: TRBJ2-2
cdr3_nt: TGTGCCAGCAGGGCCACCGGGGAGCTGTTTTTT
cdr3_aa: CASRATGELFF

d_call: .
cdr3_length: 13
v_call: TRBV4-3
clone_size: many
j_call: TRBJ2-7
cdr3_nt: TGCGCCAGCAGCCCCCAAACTGGTTACGAGCAGTACTTC
cdr3_aa: CASSPQTGYEQYF

d_call: .
cdr3_length: 17
v_call: TRBV7-8
clone_size: many
j_call: TRBJ2-6
cdr3_nt: TGTGCCAGCAGCTTAGCGCTCTTAACAGGGAAAACCAACGTCCTGACTTTC
cdr3_aa: CASSLALLTGKTNVLTF

d_call: .
cdr3_length: 13
v_call: TRBV28
clone_size: few
j_call: TRBJ2-7
cdr3_nt: TGTGCCAGCGAAATAGGGCAGTCCTACGAGCAGTACTTC
cdr3_aa: CASEIGQSYEQYF

d_call: .
cdr3_length: 12
v_call: TRBV12-3/TRBV12-4
clone_size: .
j_call: TRBJ2-2
cdr3_nt: TGTGCCAGCATAAGGGTCAGCGGGGAGCTGTTTTTT
cdr3_aa: CASIRVSGELFF

d_call: .
cdr3_length: 15
v_call: TRBV2
clone_size: few
j_call: TRBJ1-2
cdr3_nt: TGTGCCAGCATCCAGGGGCCCGCTCCTAACTATGGCTACACCTTC
cdr3_aa: CASIQGPAPNYGYTF

d_call: .
cdr3_length: 15
v_call: TRBV4-1
clone_size: many
j_call: TRBJ1-1
cdr3_nt: TGCGCCAGCAGCCAAGGAATAGGGTTGAACACTGAAGCTTTCTTT
cdr3_aa: CASSQGIGLNTEAFF

d_call: .
cdr3_length: 14
v_call: TRBV6-1
clone_size: .
j_call: TRBJ1-2
cdr3_nt: TGTGCCAGCAGTGTCAGGGGACACGGCTGGGGCTACACCTTC
cdr3_aa: CASSVRGHGWGYTF

d_call: TRBD1
cdr3_length: 15
v_call: TRBV6-1
clone_size: many
j_call: TRBJ1-1
cdr3_nt: TGTGCCAGCAGTGAGCTGGGACAGGGGGGCACTGAAGCTTTCTTT
cdr3_aa: CASSELGQGGTEAFF

d_call: .
cdr3_length: 14
v_call: TRBV29-1
clone_size: many
j_call: TRBJ2-2
cdr3_nt: TGCAGCGTTGGAACAGGGATGAACACCGGGGAGCTGTTTTTT
cdr3_aa: CSVGTGMNTGELFF

d_call: TRBD2
cdr3_length: 15
v_call: TRBV11-2
clone_size: few
j_call: TRBJ2-1
cdr3_nt: TGTGCCAGCAGCTTAGCCCGCGGGGGGGACAATGAGCAGTTCTTC
cdr3_aa: CASSLARGGDNEQFF

d_call: .
cdr3_length: 12
v_call: TRBV19
clone_size: few
j_call: TRBJ1-6
cdr3_nt: TGTGCTTCGAGCTCCTATAATTCACCCCTCCACTTT
cdr3_aa: CASSSYNSPLHF

d_call: TRBD2
cdr3_length: 15
v_call: TRBV4-1
clone_size: .
j_call: TRBJ2-1
cdr3_nt: TGCGCCAGCAGCCCAACTAGCGGGAGGGCCTATGAGCAGTTCTTC
cdr3_aa: CASSPTSGRAYEQFF

d_call: .
cdr3_length: 17
v_call: TRBV4-1
clone_size: few
j_call: TRBJ1-5
cdr3_nt: TGCGCCAGCAGCCAAGAAGGTTGGGGGGCTAGCAATCAGCCCCAGCATTTT
cdr3_aa: CASSQEGWGASNQPQHF

d_call: .
cdr3_length: 14
v_call: TRBV7-9
clone_size: many
j_call: TRBJ1-1
cdr3_nt: TGTGCCAGCAGCTTGATTAGGGGGAACACTGAAGCTTTCTTT
cdr3_aa: CASSLIRGNTEAFF

d_call: .
cdr3_length: 15
v_call: TRBV28
clone_size: .
j_call: TRBJ1-6
cdr3_nt: TGTGCCAGCAGTTTTCGATTGGGGGAAGGTTCACCCCTCCACTTT
cdr3_aa: CASSFRLGEGSPLHF

d_call: TRBD1
cdr3_length: 14
v_call: TRBV25-1
clone_size: few
j_call: TRBJ2-6
cdr3_nt: TGTGCCACCCAGGGGGCGCCTGGGGCCAACGTCCTGACTTTC
cdr3_aa: CATQGAPGANVLTF

d_call: .
cdr3_length: 12
v_call: TRBV7-9
clone_size: .
j_call: TRBJ2-5
cdr3_nt: TGTGCCAGCAGCTACAGGGAGCAGACCCAGTACTTC
cdr3_aa: CASSYREQTQYF

d_call: TRBD1
cdr3_length: 17
v_call: TRBV7-9
clone_size: .
j_call: TRBJ1-6
cdr3_nt: TGTGCCAGCAGCCCTCAACGCGGACAGGGGAGAAATTCACCCCTCCACTTT
cdr3_aa: CASSPQRGQGRNSPLHF

d_call: .
cdr3_length: 15
v_call: TRBV11-2
clone_size: .
j_call: TRBJ2-3
cdr3_nt: TGTGCCAGCAGCATGTCGAGAGGCAGCACAGATACGCAGTATTTT
cdr3_aa: CASSMSRGSTDTQYF

d_call: .
cdr3_length: 13
v_call: TRBV6-2/TRBV6-3
clone_size: .
j_call: TRBJ1-5
cdr3_nt: TGTGCCAGCAGTGAGATTAGCACGGGTCTCCAGCATTTT
cdr3_aa: CASSEISTGLQHF

d_call: TRBD2
cdr3_length: 14
v_call: TRBV19
clone_size: many
j_call: TRBJ2-1
cdr3_nt: TGTGCCAGTAGTATGCCCCTAGCGGGGGGGAAGCAGTTCTTC
cdr3_aa: CASSMPLAGGKQFF

d_call: TRBD2
cdr3_length: 15
v_call: TRBV4-2
clone_size: .
j_call: TRBJ2-3
cdr3_nt: TGTGCCAGCAGCCAAGATCCGGCGGGAGGGCGAGCGCAGTATTTT
cdr3_aa: CASSQDPAGGRAQYF

d_call: TRBD1
cdr3_length: 13
v_call: TRBV29-1
clone_size: .
j_call: TRBJ2-5
cdr3_nt: TGCAGCGTCGCAGGGACAGCTCAAGAGACCCAGTACTTC
cdr3_aa: CSVAGTAQETQYF

d_call: TRBD1
cdr3_length: 15
v_call: TRBV7-9
clone_size: .
j_call: TRBJ2-5
cdr3_nt: TGTGCCAGCATCTCGGGACAGCGGAAAGCGGAGACCCAGTACTTC
cdr3_aa: CASISGQRKAETQYF

d_call: .
cdr3_length: 13
v_call: TRBV7-3
clone_size: .
j_call: TRBJ2-3
cdr3_nt: TGTGCCAGCAGCCGTGGGGGCACAGATACGCAGTATTTT
cdr3_aa: CASSRGGTDTQYF

d_call: .
cdr3_length: 13
v_call: TRBV7-8
clone_size: .
j_call: TRBJ1-3
cdr3_nt: TGTGCCACCACCATGGGAGGGCTAAACACCATATATTTT
cdr3_aa: CATTMGGLNTIYF

d_call: .
cdr3_length: 13
v_call: TRBV7-2
clone_size: .
j_call: TRBJ1-1
cdr3_nt: TGTGCCAGCAGCACACAGAGGGACACTGAAGCTTTCTTT
cdr3_aa: CASSTQRDTEAFF

d_call: .
cdr3_length: 14
v_call: TRBV5-1
clone_size: few
j_call: TRBJ2-3
cdr3_nt: TGCGCCAGCAGCAGAGGGCAGGACACAGATACGCAGTATTTT
cdr3_aa: CASSRGQDTDTQYF

d_call: TRBD2
cdr3_length: 16
v_call: TRBV5-1
clone_size: many
j_call: TRBJ2-5
cdr3_nt: TGCGCCAGCAGCTCCAAACTAGCGGGGGTACAAGAGACCCAGTACTTC
cdr3_aa: CASSSKLAGVQETQYF

d_call: TRBD1
cdr3_length: 16
v_call: TRBV9
clone_size: .
j_call: TRBJ1-5
cdr3_nt: TGTGCCAGCAGCGAGGGGACAGGGGCCGGCAATCAGCCCCAGCATTTT
cdr3_aa: CASSEGTGAGNQPQHF

d_call: .
cdr3_length: 14
v_call: TRBV11-2
clone_size: many
j_call: TRBJ2-5
cdr3_nt: TGTGCCAGCAGCTTGAGTTTGGGGGAAGAGACCCAGTACTTC
cdr3_aa: CASSLSLGEETQYF

d_call: .
cdr3_length: 14
v_call: TRBV27
clone_size: many
j_call: TRBJ1-3
cdr3_nt: TGTGCCAGCAGCCCTTCAACATCTGGAAACACCATATATTTT
cdr3_aa: CASSPSTSGNTIYF

d_call: TRBD1
cdr3_length: 15
v_call: TRBV5-1
clone_size: .
j_call: TRBJ1-1
cdr3_nt: TGCGCCAGCAGCTGGGCCGACAGGGGGCAAACTGAAGCTTTCTTT
cdr3_aa: CASSWADRGQTEAFF

d_call: TRBD2
cdr3_length: 14
v_call: TRBV10-3
clone_size: .
j_call: TRBJ2-1
cdr3_nt: TGTGCCATCAGGGGGACTAGCGAGGGAAATGAGCAGTTCTTC
cdr3_aa: CAIRGTSEGNEQFF

d_call: .
cdr3_length: 14
v_call: TRBV7-9
clone_size: once
j_call: TRBJ2-1
cdr3_nt: TGTGCCAGCAGCCCGCGAAGGTACGACAATGAGCAGTTCTTC
cdr3_aa: CASSPRRYDNEQFF

d_call: .
cdr3_length: 11
v_call: TRBV9
clone_size: many
j_call: TRBJ2-1
cdr3_nt: TGTGCCAGCAGCGCCAGTCATGAGCAGTTCTTC
cdr3_aa: CASSASHEQFF

d_call: .
cdr3_length: 14
v_call: TRBV12-3/TRBV12-4
clone_size: few
j_call: TRBJ2-5
cdr3_nt: TGTGCCAGCAGTTTAGGGGCCAGCCAAGAGACCCAGTACTTC
cdr3_aa: CASSLGASQETQYF

d_call: .
cdr3_length: 17
v_call: TRBV27
clone_size: many
j_call: TRBJ2-3
cdr3_nt: TGTGCCAGCAGTCACACGGGCGTGGGTATCTCCGCAGATACGCAGTATTTT
cdr3_aa: CASSHTGVGISADTQYF

d_call: .
cdr3_length: 15
v_call: TRBV7-8
clone_size: few
j_call: TRBJ2-7
cdr3_nt: TGTGCCAGCAGCTTAGCTCTTCCCAGCTACTACGAGCAGTACTTC
cdr3_aa: CASSLALPSYYEQYF

d_call: TRBD1
cdr3_length: 16
v_call: TRBV9
clone_size: few
j_call: TRBJ2-7
cdr3_nt: TGTGCCAGCTCGAAGATATTACAGGGGCCCTTCTACGAGCAGTACTTC
cdr3_aa: CASSKILQGPFYEQYF

d_call: .
cdr3_length: 12
v_call: TRBV7-2
clone_size: few
j_call: TRBJ1-2
cdr3_nt: TGTGCCAGCAGCTACCAAGCCTATGGCTACACCTTC
cdr3_aa: CASSYQAYGYTF

d_call: .
cdr3_length: 14
v_call: TRBV3-1
clone_size: many
j_call: TRBJ1-3
cdr3_nt: TGTGCCAGCAGCCAAGCGGACTCTGGAAACACCATATATTTT
cdr3_aa: CASSQADSGNTIYF

d_call: .
cdr3_length: 14
v_call: TRBV10-3
clone_size: many
j_call: TRBJ2-1
cdr3_nt: TGTGCCATCCGGGACTCACTCTACTACAATGAGCAGTTCTTC
cdr3_aa: CAIRDSLYYNEQFF

d_call: .
cdr3_length: 13
v_call: TRBV6-2/TRBV6-3
clone_size: few
j_call: TRBJ2-1
cdr3_nt: TGTGCCAGCACGTACGTGGAGGGGGCCTTACAGTTCTTC
cdr3_aa: CASTYVEGALQFF

d_call: TRBD2
cdr3_length: 15
v_call: TRBV20-1
clone_size: .
j_call: TRBJ2-2
cdr3_nt: TGCAGTGCTTGGACTAGCGGGATTAACACCGGGGAGCTGTTTTTT
cdr3_aa: CSAWTSGINTGELFF

d_call: .
cdr3_length: 13
v_call: TRBV7-3
clone_size: few
j_call: TRBJ2-3
cdr3_nt: TGTGCCAGCAGCTTGGATTACACAGATACGCAGTATTTT
cdr3_aa: CASSLDYTDTQYF

d_call: TRBD2
cdr3_length: 15
v_call: TRBV2
clone_size: few
j_call: TRBJ2-3
cdr3_nt: TGTGCCAGCAGTGGGGCATTTGCGGGAGCAGATACGCAGTATTTT
cdr3_aa: CASSGAFAGADTQYF

d_call: TRBD1
cdr3_length: 15
v_call: TRBV12-3/TRBV12-4
clone_size: many
j_call: TRBJ1-5
cdr3_nt: TGTGCCAGCAGCCCGAGGACAGGGGGCTATCAGCCCCAGCATTTT
cdr3_aa: CASSPRTGGYQPQHF

d_call: .
cdr3_length: 14
v_call: TRBV28
clone_size: .
j_call: TRBJ1-1
cdr3_nt: TGTGCCAGCAGTCCCCCGGTTGTTGGCACTGAAGCTTTCTTT
cdr3_aa: CASSPPVVGTEAFF

d_call: TRBD1
cdr3_length: 15
v_call: TRBV6-2/TRBV6-3
clone_size: many
j_call: TRBJ1-5
cdr3_nt: TGTGCCAGCAGTTACCCCTCGACAGGGATGCAGCCCCAGCATTTT
cdr3_aa: CASSYPSTGMQPQHF

d_call: .
cdr3_length: 17
v_call: TRBV28
clone_size: many
j_call: TRBJ2-7
cdr3_nt: TGTGCCAGCAGCCCGGCCTCGGTTGGCAGCCCCAGGGTCGAGCAGTACTTC
cdr3_aa: CASSPASVGSPRVEQYF

d_call: TRBD1
cdr3_length: 15
v_call: TRBV6-5
clone_size: few
j_call: TRBJ1-2
cdr3_nt: TGTGCCAGCAGGTCCGGGACAGGGGAAAACTATGGCTACACCTTC
cdr3_aa: CASRSGTGENYGYTF

d_call: .
cdr3_length: 13
v_call: TRBV2
clone_size: many
j_call: TRBJ1-4
cdr3_nt: TGTGCCAGCGGTTTCTCCTTCAGTAGTAGTCTGTTTTTT
cdr3_aa: CASGFSFSSSLFF